This TCR beta chain was recovered during a study of blood T cell repertoires in COVID-19 (dated by TCRdb to the early 2020s). At the level of the whole study: The collaborator samples originated in the United States, Italy and Spain and spanned the acute and convalescent phases of COVID-19. HLA class I and class II types, where available, came from metadata supplied by the sample provider rather than from assay-based typing. The dataset comprised deeply sampled blood TCRbeta repertoires from subjects exposed to, actively infected with, or recovered from COVID-19. A freely available public database, intended as a resource for researchers studying the immune response to SARS-CoV-2, is where the repertoires were released. The samples were drawn from the first 160 participants of the ongoing ImmuneRACE study and from some 1,300 subjects provided by 6 global collaborators. The sample metadata nearly always contained a de-identified subject ID, COVID-19 status, age in years and sex. The prospective study material was composed of cDNA or gDNA derived from T cells, B-cell-depleted T cells, or PBMCs.

The collaborating institutions used their own protocols to collect whole blood in K2EDTA tubes. For TCRbeta analysis, collaborator samples were shipped as frozen whole blood, as isolated PBMCs, or as DNA extracted from either sample type. TCRbeta CDR3 regions were amplified from genomic DNA using the immunoSEQ Assay, a bias-controlled multiplex PCR. Regarding the original processing steps: Nucleated cell counts per sample were estimated from amplification of reference gene primers within the assay. To quantify the absolute abundance of each unique TCRbeta CDR3 rearrangement, sequence reads were collapsed and filtered. For each sample, productive Simpson clonality was calculated as the square root of Simpson's diversity index across productive rearrangements. TCRdb carries this immuneACCESS record with in-frame sequences only. Its versions omit some clonotypes, under half of them owing to an unresolved V gene in the studies checked, with the rest unexplained. That table is the source of V, J and clone size, and D and trimming were worked out from the DNA. The sample data list roughly 100,000 clones, and 81% of these were observed just once. The ten largest clonotypes hold 30% to 45% of the sample.

Of note for this clone: This clone's antigen is unknown. Per-nucleotide qualities are absent, and no much larger clonotype sits a single base away.

The full study reports these points: The quantity of clinical and demographic metadata differed by source and by participant and was supplied without curation.

CDR3 length: 12 amino acids, cysteine to phenylalanine. The kept DNA is CDR3 alone, 36 bases in frame from the first base. V gives up 7 bases and J gives up 3 bases, and the segment between their germline ends measures 12 bases. The germline V gene sets CDR1 to SQVTM and CDR2 to ANQGSEA. The sequenced sample was peripheral blood. The sequence links TRBV29-1 to TRBJ2-5; the D call is possibly TRBD1 or TRBD2, each sharing 5 bases. This clonotype was sampled from a man older than 75 with acute or convalescent COVID-19. Here the CDR3 is given as CSGGPAEETQYF. The nucleotides read TGCAGCGGGGGACCAGCGGAAGAGACCCAGTACTTC.